One and the same sample provided the 7 T cell receptor beta chains below, sequenced in a study of shared clonotypes between healthy human individuals. Assay used: immunoSEQ multiplex PCR; TCRdb lists only in-frame clones, some missing. The sample lists about 1.1 million clones, approximately 75% occurring once. The sequencing input was memory CD4+ T cells from PBMCs. Subset defined: CD45RA-negative fraction. These receptors all stem from a man aged 18 to 30 in good health. Some clones in this sample may be carry-over from other donors' samples.

The J gene is TRBJ2-2, the V gene TRBV5-1; D is undetermined. This CDR3 comprises 16 residues. Germline V CDR1 and CDR2: SGHRS, YFSETQ. Trimming took off 0 bases at V and 6 bases at J, with 15 bases between the two ends. The CDR3 sequence: CASSLAVPSNAGELFF. Here the CDR3 DNA reads TGCGCCAGCAGCTTGGCTGTCCCGAGTAACGCCGGGGAGCTGTTTTTT.

This rearrangement joins TRBV18 to TRBJ1-3, with D hard to call. This CDR3 is 16 amino acids long. V lost 8 bases and J lost 1, with 18 bases in between. Germline-derived CDR1 and CDR2 are KGHSH and LQKENI. This CDR3 is CASTISLPPSGNTIYF. DNA for the CDR3: TGTGCCAGCACTATTTCTCTCCCCCCTTCTGGAAACACCATATATTTT.

The gene calls are TRBV13 and TRBJ2-2; D perhaps matches TRBD2 (6 bases). Per germline, CDR1 PRHDT and CDR2 FYEKMQ (reference sequence). This CDR3 spans 18 amino acids. V dropped 1 base and J dropped 3 bases, with 18 bases sitting between them. Here the CDR3 DNA reads TGTGCCAGCAGCTTAGTATTAACAGCGGGTGCTTACACCGGGGAGCTGTTTTTT. Protein sequence: CASSLVLTAGAYTGELFF.

V is TRBV10-1 and J is TRBJ1-1; D unclear. Per the germline V gene, CDR1 is WNHNN and CDR2 is SYGVQD (reference sequence). V lost 0 bases and J lost 4, with 6 bases in between. The CDR3 spans 13 residues. CDR3 sequence reads: CASSESGSTEAFF. CDR3 DNA: TGCGCCAGCAGTGAGTCGGGGAGCACTGAAGCTTTCTTT.

The genes are TRBV11-2 and TRBJ1-1, with a tentative D call TRBD1 (6 bases). CDR1 SGHAT and CDR2 FQNNGV come from the germline V gene. The CDR3 has 15 residues. Deletions cut 0 bases from V and 6 bases from J, with 14 bases between. This chain's CDR3 is CASSLDLGGVAEAFF. CDR3 coding DNA: TGTGCCAGCAGCTTAGATCTAGGGGGAGTGGCTGAAGCTTTCTTT.

DNA for the CDR3: TGTGCCAGCAGCCAAGATCTTGGGGCAGCACAAGAGACCCAGTACTTC. This translates into CASSQDLGAAQETQYF. This chain uses TRBV14 with TRBJ2-5, with D possibly being TRBD1 (5 bases). The CDR3 is 16 amino acids. The germline CDR1 and CDR2 sequences are SGHDN and FVKESK. V dropped 0 bases and J dropped 2 bases, with 13 bases sitting between them.

This clone was observed at least ten times. Other DNA sequences in the same sample also yield this CDR3. This rearrangement joins TRBV28 to TRBJ1-1; unclear D gene. The CDR3 sequence is 12 residues long. V gave up 8 bases and J gave up 3 bases, with 10 bases separating them. Germline lookup yields CDR1 MDHEN and CDR2 SYDVKM. The CDR3 region is CASSQTDTEAFF. The CDR3 nucleotides are TGTGCCAGCTCTCAAACGGACACTGAAGCTTTCTTT.